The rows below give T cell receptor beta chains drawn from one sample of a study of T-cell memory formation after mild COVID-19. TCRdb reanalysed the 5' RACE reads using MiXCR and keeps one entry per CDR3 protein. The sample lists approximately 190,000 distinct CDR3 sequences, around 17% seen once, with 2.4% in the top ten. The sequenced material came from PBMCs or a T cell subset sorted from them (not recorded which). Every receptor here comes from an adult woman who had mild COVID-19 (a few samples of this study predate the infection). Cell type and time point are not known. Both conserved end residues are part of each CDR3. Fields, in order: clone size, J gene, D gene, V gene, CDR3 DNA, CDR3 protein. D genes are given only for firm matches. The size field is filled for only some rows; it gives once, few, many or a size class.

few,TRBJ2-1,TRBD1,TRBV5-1,TGCGCCAGCAGAGAGGGGGCGAGCTCCTACAATGAGCAGTTCTTC,CASREGASSYNEQFF
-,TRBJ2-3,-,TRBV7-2,TGTGCCAGCAGCCCACGTATCATCACAGATACGCAGTATTTT,CASSPRIITDTQYF
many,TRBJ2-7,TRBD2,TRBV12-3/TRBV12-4,TGTGCCAGCAGTTTTTTCGGGGGGAAGTACGAGCAGTACTTC,CASSFFGGKYEQYF
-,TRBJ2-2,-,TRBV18,TGTGCCAGCTCACCCTGCGGCTCGGAACAAAGGTGCGGGGAGCTGTTTTTT,CASSPCGSEQRCGELFF
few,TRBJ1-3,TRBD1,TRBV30,TGTGCCTGGACGGGCACCTCGGACAGGGCTGGAAACACCATATATTTT,CAWTGTSDRAGNTIYF
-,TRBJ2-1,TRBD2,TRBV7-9,TGTGCCAGCAGCCTAGCGGGAGTATCGTCACATGAGCAGTTCTTC,CASSLAGVSSHEQFF
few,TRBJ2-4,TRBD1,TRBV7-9,TGTGCCAGCAGCTCCACCGTGGGACAGGTGAAAAACATTCAGTACTTC,CASSSTVGQVKNIQYF
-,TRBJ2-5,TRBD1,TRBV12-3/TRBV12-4,TGTGCCAGCAGCCACCAGGACAGGCCCACCCAGTACTTC,CASSHQDRPTQYF
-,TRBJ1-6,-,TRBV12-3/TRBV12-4,TGTGCCAGCAGAGAGAGTAATAATTCACCCCTCCACTTT,CASRESNNSPLHF
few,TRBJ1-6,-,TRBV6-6,TGTGCCTGTATGACTGGGACGAGGGTTTCACCCCTCCACTTT,CACMTGTRVSPLHF
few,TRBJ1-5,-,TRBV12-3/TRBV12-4,TGTGCCAGCAGTTTAGAGGGGTACAATCAGCCCCAGCATTTT,CASSLEGYNQPQHF
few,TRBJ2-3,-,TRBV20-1,TGCAGTGCTAGAGTTATGGGACGAGGCACAGATACGCAGTATTTT,CSARVMGRGTDTQYF
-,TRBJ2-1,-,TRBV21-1,TGTGCCAGCAGCAAATTACATGGGCAGAGTGAGCAGTTCTTC,CASSKLHGQSEQFF
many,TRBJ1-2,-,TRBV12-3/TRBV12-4,TGTGCCAGCAGTCCGGACAGCTATGGCTACACCTTC,CASSPDSYGYTF
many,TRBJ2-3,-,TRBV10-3,TGTGCCATCAGTGAAGAACGGGGGCCTAGCACAGATACGCAGTATTTT,CAISEERGPSTDTQYF
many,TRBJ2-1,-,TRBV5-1,TGCGCCAGCAGCTTAGGAGGGTCCTCCTACAATGAGCAGTTCTTC,CASSLGGSSYNEQFF
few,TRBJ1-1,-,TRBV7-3,TGTGCCAGCAGCTTAACTGGCAGGCAGAGTGAAGCTTTCTTT,CASSLTGRQSEAFF
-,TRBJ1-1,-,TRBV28,TGTGCCAGCAGTTTCGGAGTCGAGGGCAGGGGCACTGAAGCTTTCTTT,CASSFGVEGRGTEAFF
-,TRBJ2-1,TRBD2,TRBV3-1,TGTGCCAGCAGCTACAGTATGGCTAGCGGGAGTACTGAGCAGTTCTTC,CASSYSMASGSTEQFF
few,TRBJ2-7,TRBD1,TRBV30,TGTGCCTGGACCCGGGACAGGCGGAGGGAGCAGTACTTC,CAWTRDRRREQYF
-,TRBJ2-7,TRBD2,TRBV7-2,TGTGCCAGCAGCGCGGGACTAGCAGGGCCTTACGAGCAGTACTTC,CASSAGLAGPYEQYF
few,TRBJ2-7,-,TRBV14,TGTGCCAGCAGCCAAGAGGCACTTTTCGGGCTGGCCTACGAGCAGTACTTC,CASSQEALFGLAYEQYF
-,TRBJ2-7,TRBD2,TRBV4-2,TGTGCCAGCAGCCCCCACTTAGCGGGAGGGCCATACGAGCAGTACTTC,CASSPHLAGGPYEQYF
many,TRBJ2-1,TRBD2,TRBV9,TGTGCCAGCAGCCCCCAAGAGCCGGGACTAGTCGGGGAGCAGTTCTTC,CASSPQEPGLVGEQFF
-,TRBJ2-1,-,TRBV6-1,TGTGCCAGCATTGGCCAGGGTGCGGGATACAATGAGCAGTTCTTC,CASIGQGAGYNEQFF
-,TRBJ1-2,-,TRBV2,TGTGCCAGCACTCCAAGGGGGGATGGGATCTATGGCTACACCTTC,CASTPRGDGIYGYTF
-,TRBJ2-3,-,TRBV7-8,TGTGCCAGCAGCCCCAACCCCAGGCGGGGAATAGATACGCAGTATTTT,CASSPNPRRGIDTQYF
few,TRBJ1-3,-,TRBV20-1,TGCAGTGCTAGAGATCTGACCTCTGGAAACACCATATATTTT,CSARDLTSGNTIYF
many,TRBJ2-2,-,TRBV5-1,TGCGCCAGCAGCTTGGGCGGAAGGGACACCGGGGAGCTGTTTTTT,CASSLGGRDTGELFF
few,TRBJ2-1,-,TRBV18,TGTGCCAGCTCACCACTTACAGGGAGCAATGAGCAGTTCTTC,CASSPLTGSNEQFF
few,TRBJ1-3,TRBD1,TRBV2,TGTGCCAGCAGATCCGGGACAGGGTTTTCTGGAAACACCATATATTTT,CASRSGTGFSGNTIYF
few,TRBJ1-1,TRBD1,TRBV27,TGTGCCAGCAGTTTTCTAGGGACAGGGGATGAAGCTTTCTTT,CASSFLGTGDEAFF
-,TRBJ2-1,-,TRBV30,TGTGCCTGGAGTAACACAGGGTATGAGCAGTTCTTC,CAWSNTGYEQFF
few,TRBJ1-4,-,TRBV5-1,TGCGCCAGCAGCTTGGAAGGAAAACTGTTTTTT,CASSLEGKLFF
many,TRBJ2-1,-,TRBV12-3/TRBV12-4,TGTGCCAGCAGTTTGGGTGTTAGGAATGAGCAGTTCTTC,CASSLGVRNEQFF
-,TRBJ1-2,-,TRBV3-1,TGTGCCAGCAGCCAAGATGTGGGGAAAGGAGGCTACACCTTC,CASSQDVGKGGYTF
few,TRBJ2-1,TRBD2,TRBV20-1,TGCAGTGCTAGAGTGAGCGGGGGGGTAGGTGAGCAGTTCTTC,CSARVSGGVGEQFF
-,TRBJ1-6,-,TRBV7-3,TGTGCCAGCAGCTTAACGTCTCAGCCTAATTCACCCCTCCACTTT,CASSLTSQPNSPLHF
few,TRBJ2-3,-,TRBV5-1,TGCGCCAGCACCCTAGGGCAGGGAGGCGCAGATACGCAGTATTTT,CASTLGQGGADTQYF
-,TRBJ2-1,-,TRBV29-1,TGCAGCGTTCCCCTAGTGAGGGAATTCTTC,CSVPLVREFF
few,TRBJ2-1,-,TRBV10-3,TGTGCCATCAGTGTAAGGGATGAGCAGTTCTTC,CAISVRDEQFF
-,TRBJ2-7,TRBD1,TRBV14,TGTGCCAGCAGTTTAACAGGGGGTGGCACCGAGCAGTACTTC,CASSLTGGGTEQYF
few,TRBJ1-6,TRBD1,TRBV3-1,TGTGCCAGCAGCCAGGAGACAGGGGCGAATTCACCCCTCCACTTT,CASSQETGANSPLHF
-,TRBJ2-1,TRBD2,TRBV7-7,TGTGCTAGCAGCCTTGAAGTCGCTAGCGGGAGAGCCTACAATGAGCAGTTCTTC,CASSLEVASGRAYNEQFF
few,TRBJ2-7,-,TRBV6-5,TGTGCCAGCAGTCTTGAGCCGGAACCAAAGAAGCAGTACTTC,CASSLEPEPKKQYF
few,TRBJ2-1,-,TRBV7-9,TGTGCCAGCAGTCCCGAAGGAGGGGGCGCCTACAATGAGCAGTTCTTC,CASSPEGGGAYNEQFF
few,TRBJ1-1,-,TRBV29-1,TGCAGCGCAACGGGCCGCGGGGACACTGAAGCTTTCTTT,CSATGRGDTEAFF
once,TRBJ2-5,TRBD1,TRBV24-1,TGTGCCACCAGTGATTCACGGACAGGGCCCCAAGAGACCCAGTACTTC,CATSDSRTGPQETQYF
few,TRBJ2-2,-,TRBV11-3,TGTGCCAGCAGCTTAGCCGTTTTGAGGGGCACCGGGGAGCTGTTTTTT,CASSLAVLRGTGELFF
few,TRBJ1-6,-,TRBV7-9,TGTGCCAGCAGCTTAGTGGAGGTTTCTAATTCACCCCTCCACTTT,CASSLVEVSNSPLHF
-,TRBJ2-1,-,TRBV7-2,TGTGCCAGCAGCCCCTCGAATGAGCAGTTCTTC,CASSPSNEQFF
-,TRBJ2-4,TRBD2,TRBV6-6,TGTGCCAGCAGGCTACCGGGGGGAGATATTCAGTACTTC,CASRLPGGDIQYF
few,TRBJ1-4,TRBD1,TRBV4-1,TGCGCCAGCAGCCAAGATCCGGCAGGGGGAGCCGAAAAACTGTTTTTT,CASSQDPAGGAEKLFF
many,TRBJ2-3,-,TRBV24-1,TGTGCCACCAGTGATTCGAAAAGCCATCCACGGGATACGCAGTATTTT,CATSDSKSHPRDTQYF
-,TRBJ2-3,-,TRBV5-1,TGCGCCAGCAGTTGGGCGGGGTCCACCCTGGATACGCAGTATTTT,CASSWAGSTLDTQYF